Below, 17 T cell receptor beta chains from the same sample are listed, as sequenced in a study of T cell responses to AZD1222 COVID-19 vaccine. Clones were read by immunoSEQ multiplex PCR, and TCRdb kept only the in-frame ones, dropping some. The table has about 160,000 clones, 75% to 95% seen once. Sequenced here: peripheral blood, sampled on day 0 of AZD1222 vaccination. The receptors shown here come from an adult in good health.

The chain combines TRBV24-1 with TRBJ2-3, with D perhaps TRBD2 (5 bases). The length of the CDR3 is 16 residues. Germline CDR1 reads KGHDR; CDR2 reads SFDVKD. V gave up 1 base and J gave up 1 base, with 11 bases separating them. CDR3 coding DNA: TGTGCCACCAGTGATTTTTCGGGGATTGGCACAGATACGCAGTATTTT. It specifies CATSDFSGIGTDTQYF.

This chain uses TRBV5-1 with TRBJ1-1, with D unclear. Germline V gene sequence: CDR1 SGHRS, CDR2 YFSETQ. The CDR3 has 15 amino acids. Trimming pared 0 bases from V and 4 bases from J, leaving 13 bases between. The chain's CDR3 is CASSLAPDLGTEAFF. For the CDR3, the DNA is TGCGCCAGCAGCTTGGCCCCAGACCTGGGCACTGAAGCTTTCTTT.

This clone was recorded only once. The chain couples TRBV6-5 to TRBJ1-3; no reliable D call. The CDR3 consists of 14 residues. Trimming removed 2 bases from V and 2 bases from J, with 7 bases in between. Germline assignment: CDR1 MNHEY and CDR2 SVGAGI. CDR3 nucleotides: TGTGCCAGCAGTTACAGAGGGCCTGGAAACACCATATATTTT. Its protein product is CASSYRGPGNTIYF.

This rearrangement joins TRBV14 to TRBJ1-6; TRBD1 matches 8 bases. The junction had 6 bases not matched to a gene; V was cut back by 4 bases and J by 10 bases. CDR1 and CDR2 (germline): SGHDN, FVKESK. The CDR3 has 14 residues. The CDR3 loop reads CASSLGTGGSPLHF. Written as DNA, the CDR3 is TGTGCCAGCAGCCTCGGTACAGGGGGATCACCCCTCCACTTT.

J is TRBJ1-2 and V is TRBV6-5; D unclear. Germline V lookup: CDR1 MNHEY, CDR2 SVGAGI. CDR3 size: 13 residues. Between the trimmed V and J ends, which lost 5 bases and 7 bases, there was a span of 14 bases. CDR3: CASSNTRLGGYTF. CDR3 nucleotide sequence: TGTGCCAGCAGTAACACCCGACTTGGTGGCTACACCTTC.

The table lists this clone with a few counts. This chain joins TRBV30 and TRBJ1-2, with D possibly matching TRBD1 (6 bases). Trimming took 0 bases from V and 8 from J, leaving 16 bases between them. The germline V gene encodes CDR1 GTSNPN and CDR2 SVGIG (reference sequence). This CDR3 has 14 amino acids. CDR3 DNA: TGTGCCTGGAGTGTACTGCGGGGGGCAGACGGCTACACCTTC. This gives the protein CAWSVLRGADGYTF. Combining the CDR3 with reference TRBV30 and TRBJ1-2 gives the whole variable domain SQTIHQWPATLVQPVGSPLSLECTVEGTSNPNLYWYRQAAGRGLQLLFYSVGIGQISSEVPQNLSASRPQDRQFILSSKKLLLSDSGFYLCAWSVLRGADGYTFGSGTRLTVV.

The rearrangement uses TRBV7-2 and TRBJ1-1, with D unclear. V lost 2 bases, J lost 3 bases, and 10 bases lay in between. The length of the CDR3 is 14 residues. Germline V gene lookup returns CDR1 SGHTA and CDR2 FQGNSA. The CDR3 loop reads CASSLNGFDTEAFF. CDR3 bases: TGTGCCAGCAGCTTAAATGGATTTGACACTGAAGCTTTCTTT.

The chain joins TRBV5-1 to TRBJ2-4, with D maybe TRBD2 (6 bases). CDR1 is SGHRS and CDR2 is YFSETQ in the germline V gene. Trimming stripped 4 bases from V and 5 bases from J, with 16 bases between. CDR3 length: 15 residues. The CDR3 loop is CASSPGGETQNIQYF. CDR3 nucleotide sequence: TGCGCCAGCAGCCCCGGGGGAGAAACACAAAACATTCAGTACTTC.

This clone was seen a few times. The rearrangement joins TRBV28 to TRBJ2-2; no firm D call. The V gene lost 3 bases and the J gene lost 6 bases, with 14 bases spanning the gap. CDR1 is MDHEN and CDR2 is SYDVKM in the germline V gene. The CDR3 covers 15 residues. CDR3 sequence reads: CASSFRISMAGELFF. The CDR3 DNA follows: TGTGCCAGCAGTTTCCGGATTTCGATGGCCGGGGAGCTGTTTTTT.

This clone was seen just once. The sample holds other DNA sequences that translate to the same CDR3. V and J are TRBV6-4 and TRBJ2-3; tentative D call: TRBD2 (5 bases). The CDR3 consists of 14 residues. Germline V gives CDR1 MRHNA, CDR2 SNTAGT. Trimming removed 3 bases at V and 3 bases at J, with 10 bases between. The CDR3 DNA sequence: TGTGCCAGCAGTGAACGGGGTGGGACAGATACGCAGTATTTT. It is translated as CASSERGGTDTQYF.

V usage is TRBV18 and J usage is TRBJ1-4; D is possibly TRBD1 (6 bases). Germline assignment: CDR1 KGHSH and CDR2 LQKENI. There are 16 residues in the CDR3. V was trimmed by 5 bases and J by 5 bases, leaving 18 bases between them. The CDR3 sequence: CASSKKERGGNEKLFF. DNA of the CDR3: TGTGCCAGCTCAAAGAAGGAAAGGGGGGGAAATGAAAAACTGTTTTTT.

The V call is TRBV28, the J call TRBJ2-3; TRBD2 aligns across 8 bases. CDR3 length: 17 residues. V lost 7 bases, J lost 7 bases, and 19 bases stayed unmatched. CDR1 and CDR2 from the germline V gene are MDHEN and SYDVKM. The CDR3 sequence is CASNRRLGSGVRNTQYF. The CDR3 DNA is TGTGCCAGCAACCGCCGCCTAGGTAGCGGGGTCAGGAATACGCAGTATTTT.

The J gene is TRBJ1-2, the V gene TRBV28, with 10 bases aligning to TRBD1. Germline CDR1 MDHEN, CDR2 SYDVKM. CDR3 size: 15 residues. V lost 4 bases and J lost 5; bases outside the gene matches: 7. CDR3 coding DNA: TGTGCCAGCAGTTCCCCGACAGGGGGCCGGTATGGCTACACCTTC. It encodes CASSSPTGGRYGYTF.

This clone was picked up a small number of times. The CDR3 is CASSIAGGYSTEAFF. CDR3 nucleotide sequence: TGTGCCAGTAGTATCGCAGGGGGCTACAGCACTGAAGCTTTCTTT. The chain is built from TRBV19 and TRBJ1-1; 8 bases are shared with TRBD1. CDR1 and CDR2 from the germline V gene are LNHDA and SQIVND (reference sequence). The V and J ends lost 3 bases and 4 bases, in that order; junction bases with no gene match: 7. This CDR3 contains 15 residues. The variable domain in full, completed from reference TRBV19 and TRBJ1-1, reads DGGITQSPKYLFRKEGQNVTLSCEQNLNHDAMYWYRQDPGQGLRLIYYSQIVNDFQKGDIAEGYSVSREKKESFPLTVTSAQKNPTAFYLCASSIAGGYSTEAFFGQGTRLTVV.

This clone was detected only once. In nucleotides, the CDR3 is TGTGCCAGCAGCCCACAGCGGGGAAGCACAGATACGCAGTATTTT. Translated: CASSPQRGSTDTQYF. The V and J genes are TRBV28 and TRBJ2-3; 7 bases align to TRBD2. The trim removed 6 bases at V and 0 bases at J, leaving 6 bases unmatched. Germline V gene sequence: CDR1 MDHEN, CDR2 SYDVKM. This CDR3 contains 15 residues.

J is TRBJ1-6 and V is TRBV5-1, with D unresolved. Germline V gives CDR1 SGHRS, CDR2 YFSETQ. This CDR3 is built from 16 residues. The V end was cut by 4 bases, the J end by 3 bases, with 14 bases between. CDR3 sequence (DNA): TGCGCCAGCAGCCAGGCGGCGTTAGGCTATAATTCACCCCTCCACTTT. Amino acids: CASSQAALGYNSPLHF.

The J gene is TRBJ1-1, the V gene TRBV29-1; the D is unclear. CDR1 and CDR2 from the germline V gene are SQVTM and ANQGSEA. The V gene lost 1 base and the J gene lost 4 bases, with 19 bases spanning the gap. The length of the CDR3 is 16 residues. CDR3 sequence (DNA): TGCAGCGTTGAAGCGGTTAGTGAGGATGTGGGCACTGAAGCTTTCTTT. Translating it yields CSVEAVSEDVGTEAFF.